A single sample is the source of the 11 T cell receptor beta chains below, sequenced in a study of human T cells and chemical hapten exposure. Time point reported: pre-sensitization, week 0. Treatment described: therapeutic diphenylcyclopropenone sensitization with weekly scalp DPC. TCRdb redid the calling of the RACE reads with MiXCR, one entry per CDR3 protein. Of 300,000 to 450,000 distinct CDR3 sequences listed, 4.5% to 6% were seen once; the top ten hold 2% to 3%. Material: whole blood, obtained in connection with sensitization to the hapten diphenylcyclopropenone (DPC). These receptors all stem from a woman in her forties or fifties with alopecia areata. Some clones in this sample may be carry-over from other donors' samples.

V usage is TRBV16 and J usage is TRBJ1-5, with a tentative D call TRBD1 (5 bases). The V and J ends lost 2 bases and 0 bases respectively, with 8 bases between them. Germline values: CDR1 KGHSY, CDR2 FQNENV. This CDR3 is built from 15 residues. In DNA, the CDR3 is TGTGCCAGCAGCCAACGGGGGTATAGCAATCAGCCCCAGCATTTT. Its protein is CASSQRGYSNQPQHF.

This clonotype was observed at least ten times. An end of the junction does not agree with germline; a read error may underlie this. The chain links TRBV24-1 to TRBJ1-1; possibly TRBD1 for D (5 bases). This CDR3 spans 15 amino acids. CDR1 is KGHDR and CDR2 is SFDVKD in the germline V gene. DNA of the CDR3: TGTGCCACCAGTGATATGGCCCTCGGGACTGCTGAGGCTTTCTTT. Translating it yields CATSDMALGTAEAFF.

This clonotype was found a few times. The CDR3 DNA reads as TGTGCCAGCAGCCAAAGTCCGGGAGGTGAAAAACTGTTTTTT. This encodes CASSQSPGGEKLFF. V and J are TRBV3-1 and TRBJ1-4; D is unresolved. Germline loops: CDR1 LGHDT, CDR2 YNNKEL (reference sequence). The ends were cut back, 2 bases at V and 7 bases at J, with 11 bases in the middle. This CDR3 spans 14 amino acids.

This clonotype was seen many times. This sequence joins TRBV9 and TRBJ2-3, with 9 bases fitting TRBD2. The CDR3 length is 15 residues. Germline CDR1 reads SGDLS; CDR2 reads YYNGEE. The J segment lost 4 bases and the V segment lost 0 bases, leaving 3 bases of the junction unmatched. For the CDR3, the DNA is TGTGCCAGCAGCGTAGGCGGGAGGGCGGCAGATACGCAGTATTTT. Translation gives CASSVGGRAADTQYF.

The chain has TRBV18 and TRBJ2-4, with D perhaps TRBD2 (5 bases). Germline loops: CDR1 KGHSH, CDR2 LQKENI. The CDR3 covers 15 residues. V was clipped by 4 bases and J by 5 bases, with 15 bases between them. The CDR3 reads CASSRPVTGENIQYF. CDR3 in DNA: TGTGCCAGCTCACGTCCCGTGACCGGGGAAAACATTCAGTACTTC.

This sequence joins TRBV2 and TRBJ2-1; TRBD2 matches at 8 bases. V gave up 5 bases and J gave up 1 base; unmatched junction bases: 4. Germline CDR1 reads SNHLY; CDR2 reads FYNNEI. The CDR3 totals 15 residues. The CDR3 protein is CASSPQRGSYNEQFF. DNA for the CDR3: TGTGCCAGCAGTCCACAGCGGGGGTCCTACAATGAGCAGTTCTTC.

This clonotype came up many times. The chain links TRBV14 to TRBJ2-5; no clear D. This CDR3 is built from 13 residues. V lost 4 bases and J 2 bases, leaving 8 bases between the germline ends. Germline V gene data show CDR1 as SGHDN and CDR2 as FVKESK. Here the CDR3 reads CASSPDGQETQYF. The CDR3 DNA reads as TGTGCCAGCAGCCCGGACGGACAAGAGACCCAGTACTTC.

A few counts support this clonotype. The J gene is TRBJ1-3, the V gene TRBV7-3; the match to TRBD1 covers 7 bases. Germline trimming cut 0 bases from V and 0 bases from J; bases unmatched to any gene: 2. CDR3 size: 16 residues. The V gene's germline CDR1 is SGHTA and CDR2 FQGTGA. Here the CDR3 DNA reads TGTGCCAGCAGCTTAACGGACAGGACCTCTGGAAACACCATATATTTT. Encoded protein: CASSLTDRTSGNTIYF. Variable domain in full (rest from reference TRBV7-3 and TRBJ1-3): GAGVSQTPSNKVTEKGKYVELRCDPISGHTALYWYRQSLGQGPEFLIYFQGTGAADDSGLPNDRFFAVRPEGSVSTLKIQRTERGDSAVYLCASSLTDRTSGNTIYFGEGSWLTVV.

There are a few counts of this clonotype. The chain combines TRBV6-2 or TRBV6-3 with TRBJ1-2; D not certain. CDR1 is MNHEY, CDR2 SVGEGT, per germline. CDR3 size: 12 residues. V was trimmed by 8 bases and J by 1 base, leaving 8 bases between them. CDR3: CASSDYNYGYTF. Here the CDR3 DNA reads TGTGCCAGCTCAGATTATAACTATGGCTACACCTTC.

This clonotype was seen ten or more times. V gene TRBV27 combines with J gene TRBJ1-6, with TRBD1 matching over 7 bases. CDR1 is MNHEY and CDR2 is SMNVEV in the germline V gene (reference sequence). V lost 3 bases and J lost 8; bases outside the gene matches: 10. CDR3 length: 16 residues. DNA for the CDR3: TGTGCCAGCAGTTTCTACTCGTCCACAGGGGATTCACCCCTCCACTTT. This translates into CASSFYSSTGDSPLHF.

This clonotype came up a few times. This chain uses TRBV20-1 with TRBJ1-3; D possibly corresponds to TRBD1 (5 bases). Trimming stripped 4 bases from V and 2 bases from J, with 12 bases between. Germline V gives CDR1 DFQATT, CDR2 SNEGSKA (reference sequence). This CDR3 has 14 residues. The CDR3 loop reads CSAIGTRAGNTIYF. The CDR3 region has the DNA TGCAGTGCTATTGGGACCAGGGCTGGAAACACCATATATTTT.